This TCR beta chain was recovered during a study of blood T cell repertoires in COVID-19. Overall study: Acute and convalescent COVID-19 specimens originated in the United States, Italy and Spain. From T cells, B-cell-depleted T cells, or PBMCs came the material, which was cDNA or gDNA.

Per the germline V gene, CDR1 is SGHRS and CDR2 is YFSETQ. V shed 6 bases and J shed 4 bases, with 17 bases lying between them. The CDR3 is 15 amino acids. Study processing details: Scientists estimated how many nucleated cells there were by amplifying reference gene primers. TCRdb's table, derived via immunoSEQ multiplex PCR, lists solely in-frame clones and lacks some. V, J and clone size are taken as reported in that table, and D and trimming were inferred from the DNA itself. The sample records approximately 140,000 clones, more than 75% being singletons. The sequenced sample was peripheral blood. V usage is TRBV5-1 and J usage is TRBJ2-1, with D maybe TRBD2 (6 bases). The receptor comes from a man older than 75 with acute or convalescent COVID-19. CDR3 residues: CASTPLAGIYNEQFF. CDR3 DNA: TGCGCCAGCACCCCCCTGGCGGGGATATACAATGAGCAGTTCTTC.